The entry below describes one TCR beta chain. The table lists this clonotype with a few counts. Its antigen specificity is not known. Per-base quality was not reported, and no clone a single base away is much larger than it. The roughly 39 donors, aged roughly 6 to 90 years, were systemically healthy Caucasian individuals from Russia. Approximately 10 milliliters of peripheral blood were collected from each donor into EDTA-treated Vacutainer tubes. Ficoll-Paque density-gradient centrifugation was used to isolate PBMCs, with at least 6.5 million per sample. Trizol reagent was used to extract total RNA from the PBMCs, yielding at least 5 micrograms per sample. Naive CD45RAhigh/CD27high T cell percentages were measured by flow cytometry on a PBMC aliquot from every donor. Libraries were built with 5' RACE. The instrument given in TCRdb is Illumina HiSeq 2500. A second PCR of about 6 to 11 cycles was run with a J-beta primer mix and a sample-barcoded 5' primer. Each TCR beta cDNA molecule received a unique molecular identifier from a template-switch 5' adaptor carrying 12 random nucleotides. Each sample yielded at least 2.5 million CDR3-containing paired-end reads. The Mint cDNA synthesis kit, primed by a TRBC-specific oligonucleotide, was used to synthesize first-strand cDNA from all RNA. After uracil-DNA glycosylase treatment, a first 18-cycle PCR used universal primers M1SS and BC2_uni_R on all cDNA. Per the original workflow: Normalization of each sample was performed by random selection of 1 million high-quality reads, each carrying a distinct molecular identifier. Instead of being binned into consensus sequences, reads that shared molecular identifiers were thrown out. MiTCR, set to a Q25 quality threshold and the strictest error-elimination algorithm, was used for CDR3 identification, clonotype clustering and error correction. A nonparametric unseen species model using Euler transformation provided a lower-bound estimate of total TCR beta diversity. TCRdb applied fastp at Q25 and MiXCR to the public reads, then kept only in-frame beta chains. When rows share a CDR3 protein, they turn into one entry using the most common DNA and genes. These V and J calls rely on TCRdb rather than the paper's analysis. The sample yields 1 million to 1.2 million distinct CDR3 sequences; 30% to 40% were counted once. The leading ten clones occupy approximately 14% of the sample.

These data come from a study of blood T cells in healthy people across ages (dated by TCRdb to the mid-2010s). With respect to the entire study: In model experiments, template switching captured about one uniquely barcoded TCR beta cDNA molecule for every two T cells. Using deep sequencing normalized with unique cDNA molecular identifiers, the study measured how TCR beta repertoire diversity changes with age. Donors were grouped into four age groups: young (average 16 years), middle-aged (around 39), aged (around 60) and long-lived (around 80). To avoid experimental bias, donors of different ages were spread randomly across the sequencing lanes. The study analyzed two additional independent replicas of 1 million unique cDNA reads from the same blood draw for two donors, one aged 18 to 30 and one aged 80 or older.

The junction carries 0 bases between V and J, which are trimmed by 7 bases and 4 bases respectively. The cysteine opens and the phenylalanine closes a CDR3 of 9 amino acids. CDR3 DNA only is kept here, 27 bases in frame from base 1. The CDR1 and CDR2 encoded by the germline V gene are MRHNA and SNTAGT. General study outcomes and caveats: Donor CMV infection status was unknown, potentially confounding age-related changes in expanded clonotypes. Compared with the aged group, more naive CD4+ T cells, fewer expanded clones and increased TCR diversity were shown by the long-lived group, suggesting age selection. Estimates of total diversity from one million sequenced T cells were regarded as lower bounds and underestimates. As age increased, observed TCR beta diversity per million T cells dropped in a roughly linear way, and a significant reduction was already evident by age 40. Because profiling used bulk unsorted PBMCs, naive and antigen-experienced compartments could not be compared conclusively. The percentage of naive T cells measured by flow cytometry correlated strongly with observed TCR beta diversity.

The TCR was taken from a man aged 18 to 30 in good health. The sequence joins TRBV6-4 to TRBJ2-3, with the D gene uncertain. The sequenced sample was blood. The CDR3 region reads CASTDTQYF. The DNA is as follows: TGTGCCAGCACAGATACGCAGTATTTT.